The clone carrying this T cell receptor beta chain was detected only once. The data were taken from a study of blood T cell repertoires in COVID-19. Study context: From the United States, Italy and Spain came samples of acute and convalescent COVID-19.

Data came from immunoSEQ multiplex PCR; TCRdb stores just in-frame clones and leaves some out. The sample consists of more than 50,000 clones, more than 85% of them appearing once. This CDR3 spans 15 amino acids. CDR1 is MNHEY, CDR2 SMNVEV, per germline (reference sequence). Trimming left V 3 bases short and J 2 bases short, with 12 bases between. The specimen sequenced was peripheral blood. The chain joins TRBV27 to TRBJ2-3; D may be TRBD1 (5 bases). The sequence came from a human donor in a cohort sampled during active COVID-19. CDR3 DNA: TGTGCCAGCAGTTTCCAACAGGCGGACACAGATACGCAGTATTTT. Protein sequence: CASSFQQADTDTQYF.